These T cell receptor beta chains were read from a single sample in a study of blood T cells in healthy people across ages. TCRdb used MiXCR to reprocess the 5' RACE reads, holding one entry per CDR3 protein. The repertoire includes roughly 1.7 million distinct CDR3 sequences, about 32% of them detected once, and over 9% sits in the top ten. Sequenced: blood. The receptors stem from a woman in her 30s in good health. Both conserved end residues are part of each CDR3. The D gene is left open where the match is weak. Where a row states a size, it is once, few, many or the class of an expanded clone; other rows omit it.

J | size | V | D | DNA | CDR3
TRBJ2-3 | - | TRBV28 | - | TGTGCCAGCAGTTTAACAGGGAAAGGCACAGATACGCAGTATTTT | CASSLTGKGTDTQYF
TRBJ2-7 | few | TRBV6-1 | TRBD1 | TGTGCCAGCAGGGAGACAGGGTACTACGAGCAGTACTTC | CASRETGYYEQYF
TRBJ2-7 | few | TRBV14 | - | TGTGCCAGCAGCCAGTCCTCAGTCTACGAGCAGTACTTC | CASSQSSVYEQYF
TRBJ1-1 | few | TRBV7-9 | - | TGTGCCAGCAGGCCGACGGGGTCCCAGGGAGGGAACACTGAAGCTTTCTTT | CASRPTGSQGGNTEAFF
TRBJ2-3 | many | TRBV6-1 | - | TGTGCCAGCAGTGACGGGGTTGTAGATACGCAGTATTTT | CASSDGVVDTQYF
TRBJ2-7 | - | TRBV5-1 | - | TGCGCCAGCAGCTTTTTGGCCGAGTACGAGCAGTACTTC | CASSFLAEYEQYF
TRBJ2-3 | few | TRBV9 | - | TGTGCCAGCAGCGCCCACCCCAGCGGAGCAGATACGCAGTATTTT | CASSAHPSGADTQYF
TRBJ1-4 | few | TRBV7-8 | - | TGTGCCAGCAGCTTACCGGAAACGAATGAAAAACTGTTTTTT | CASSLPETNEKLFF
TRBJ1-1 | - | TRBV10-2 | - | TGCGCCAGCGGGATTCAGACCCTCGAACAGGGAGCTTTCTTT | CASGIQTLEQGAFF
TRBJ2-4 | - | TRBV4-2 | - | TGTGCCAGCAGCCAAGATCGGAACAGCAATATAGCCAAAAACATTCAGTACTTC | CASSQDRNSNIAKNIQYF
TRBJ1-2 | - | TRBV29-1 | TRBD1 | TGCAGCGCTTTGACCGACAGGGGCCACTATGGCTACACCTTC | CSALTDRGHYGYTF
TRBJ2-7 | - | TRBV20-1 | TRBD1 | TGCAGTGCTAGAGGTGGGACAGAGATCTACGAGCAGTACTTC | CSARGGTEIYEQYF
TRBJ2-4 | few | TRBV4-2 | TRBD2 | TGTGCCAGCAGCCAAAGGGATGTGGGACTAGCGGGAGCCAAAAACATTCAGTACTTC | CASSQRDVGLAGAKNIQYF
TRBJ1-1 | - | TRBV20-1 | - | TGCAGTGCTAGAGGGGGGGGGGCACGCACTGAAGCTTTCTTT | CSARGGGARTEAFF
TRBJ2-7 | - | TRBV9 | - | TGTGCCAGCAGCGCGTCAGGGTTGGACGCGCAGTACTTC | CASSASGLDAQYF
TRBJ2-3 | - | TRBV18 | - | TGTGCCAGCTCACCGTTAAGTTATACGCAGTATTTT | CASSPLSYTQYF
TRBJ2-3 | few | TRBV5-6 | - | TGTGCCAGCAGCTTTGATACAGAGCCGTCCCTCGGGCCAGATACGCAGTATTTT | CASSFDTEPSLGPDTQYF